The clone carrying this T cell receptor beta chain was found a few times. The data are from a study of blood T cells in healthy people across ages. There are 12 residues in the CDR3. Trimming left V 3 bases short and J 8 bases short, with 8 bases between. Germline values: CDR1 SEHNR, CDR2 FQNEAQ (reference sequence). Using a J-beta primer mix together with a sample-barcoded 5' primer, a second PCR was run for roughly 7 to 11 cycles. TCRdb itself ran the 5' RACE reads through MiXCR, one entry per CDR3 protein. The table records under 1 million distinct CDR3 sequences, around 45% of them present only once.

This sequence originates from a man in his sixties in good health. The sample taken for sequencing was blood. The rearrangement links TRBV7-9 to TRBJ2-1; no definite D call. CDR3 sequence: CASSLGVDEQFF. The CDR3 DNA reads as TGTGCCAGCAGCTTGGGTGTGGATGAGCAGTTCTTC. Complete variable domain (other parts from reference TRBV7-9 and TRBJ2-1): DTGVSQNPRHKITKRGQNVTFRCDPISEHNRLYWYRQTLGQGPEFLTYFQNEAQLEKSRLLSDRFSAERPKGSFSTLEIQRTEQGDSAMYLCASSLGVDEQFFGPGTRLTVL.